Presented here are 26 T cell receptor beta chains from one specimen sequenced in a study of neurological immune-mediated disorders. TCRdb re-called the 5' RACE reads with MiXCR, one entry per CDR3 protein. This table holds under 70,000 distinct CDR3 sequences, roughly 3.5% found once. The specimen sequenced was PBMCs. The receptor set was obtained from a woman in her twenties or thirties with multiple sclerosis.

This clonotype was picked up many times. This chain uses TRBV5-1 with TRBJ1-3; 8 bases match TRBD1. J was trimmed by 4 bases and V by 3 bases; bases with no gene match: 3. Looked up from germline, CDR1 is SGHRS and CDR2 is YFSETQ. This CDR3 region has 14 residues. Here the CDR3 reads CASSSGQGGNTIYF. The CDR3 nucleotides are TGCGCCAGCAGCTCCGGACAGGGAGGAAACACCATATATTTT. Together with reference TRBV5-1 and TRBJ1-3, the CDR3 gives the full variable domain: KAGVTQTPRYLIKTRGQQVTLSCSPISGHRSVSWYQQTPGQGLQFLFEYFSETQRNKGNFPGRFSGRQFSNSRSEMNVSTLELGDSALYLCASSSGQGGNTIYFGEGSWLTVV.

This clonotype was found many times. The chain links TRBV7-8 to TRBJ2-7; 9 bases match TRBD2. This CDR3 comprises 15 residues. V was pared by 2 bases and J by 3 bases, with 5 bases of the junction left unmatched. CDR1 is SGHVS and CDR2 is FQNEAQ in the germline V gene. The CDR3 nucleotides read TGTGCCAGCAGCTTATTGGGAGCGGGAGGCTACGAGCAGTACTTC. Amino acids: CASSLLGAGGYEQYF.

Ten or more counts support this clonotype. The chain combines TRBV6-5 with TRBJ2-7; TRBD2 agrees at 9 bases. The V gene's germline CDR1 is MNHEY and CDR2 SVGAGI. V trimming: 2 bases; J trimming: 0 bases; junction bases outside the gene matches: 8. The CDR3 extends over 17 amino acids. DNA for the CDR3: TGTGCCAGCAGTTACACTAGCGGGTCCCTAAGCTCCTACGAGCAGTACTTC. This codes for CASSYTSGSLSSYEQYF.

This clonotype has ten or more counts. The rearrangement joins TRBV4-1 to TRBJ1-3; possibly TRBD1 for D (6 bases). The ends were cut back, 0 bases at V and 0 bases at J, with 12 bases in the middle. Germline values: CDR1 MGHRA, CDR2 YSYEKL. This CDR3 spans 17 amino acids. Here the CDR3 DNA reads TGCGCCAGCAGCCAAGACCCCTTACAGGGCTCTGGAAACACCATATATTTT. This sequence encodes CASSQDPLQGSGNTIYF.

This clonotype showed up just a few times. The junction departs from germline at one end; a sequencing error may be responsible. The V gene is TRBV15, the J gene TRBJ1-5, with 9 bases lining up with TRBD1. This CDR3 contains 15 residues. Germline values: CDR1 LNHNV, CDR2 YYDKDF (reference sequence). The DNA of the CDR3 is TGTGCCACCAGCAGAGAGGGACAGGGAAAGACGCCCCAGAATTTT. Residues: CATSREGQGKTPQNF.

This clonotype was observed at least ten times. V usage is TRBV18 and J usage is TRBJ2-1; 11 bases map to TRBD2. After removal of 0 bases from V and 8 bases from J, the junction contained 9 bases not matched to a gene. CDR1 is KGHSH, CDR2 LQKENI, per germline. The CDR3 totals 17 residues. Written as DNA, the CDR3 is TGTGCCAGCTCACCACCTGTAGCGGGAGGGCCCCGGGATGAGCAGTTCTTC. Translation: CASSPPVAGGPRDEQFF.

The sample holds many counts of this clonotype. The chain is built from TRBV5-6 and TRBJ1-2; the match to TRBD1 covers 7 bases. CDR1 is SGHDT and CDR2 is YYEEEE in the germline V gene. The V segment lost 5 bases and the J segment 5 bases; nucleotides outside the gene matches: 6. The CDR3 length is 13 residues. CDR3 DNA sequence: TGTGCCAGCAGGCAACCGACAGGGTATGGCTACACCTTC. Translated, it gives CASRQPTGYGYTF.

This clonotype was found many times. The CDR3 nucleotides read TGTGCCAGCAGCTGGGGTCAGGGAAGCACAGATACGCAGTATTTT. It translates to CASSWGQGSTDTQYF. V and J are TRBV7-2 and TRBJ2-3, with D possibly TRBD1 on 5 matching bases. This CDR3 contains 15 residues. V dropped 4 bases and J dropped 0 bases, with 11 bases sitting between them. Germline V gene sequence: CDR1 SGHTA, CDR2 FQGNSA.

This clonotype appeared a few times. The chain uses TRBV10-3 and TRBJ2-3; 10 bases align to TRBD2. The V gene's germline CDR1 is ENHRY and CDR2 SYGVKD. V lost 10 bases and J lost 5; bases outside the gene matches: 6. CDR3 length equals 13 residues. The CDR3 DNA sequence: TGTGCCACATCTAGCGGGAGAGGAGATACGCAGTATTTT. The encoded protein is CATSSGRGDTQYF.

This clonotype occurred many times. CDR3 coding DNA: TGCGCCAGCAGCTTGGTGGCGGCAGGCCACTACAATGAGCAGTTCTTC. This sequence encodes CASSLVAAGHYNEQFF. The rearrangement joins TRBV5-1 to TRBJ2-1; D uncertain. From germline, CDR1 is SGHRS and CDR2 YFSETQ. The germline V and J ends were trimmed by 0 bases and 3 bases, with 13 bases remaining between them. The CDR3 is 16 residues long.

The sample holds many counts of this clonotype. The chain links TRBV6-2 or TRBV6-3 to TRBJ1-6; possibly TRBD1 for D (6 bases). Germline V CDR1 and CDR2: MNHEY, SVGEGT. V was cut by 0 bases and J by 8 bases, with 14 bases left in between. The CDR3 consists of 16 residues. The CDR3 coding sequence is TGTGCCAGCAGTTACTCGGCGGGGGCGATTGATTCACCCCTCCACTTT. The encoded protein is CASSYSAGAIDSPLHF.

The table lists this clonotype with a few counts. At one boundary the junction diverges from the germline segment, which might be a read error. The chain employs TRBV7-8 and TRBJ2-1; no firm D call. This CDR3 has 14 residues. Germline V lookup: CDR1 SGHVS, CDR2 FQNEAQ. The CDR3 region is CTSSPPPSYNEQFF. CDR3 bases: TGTACCAGCAGCCCCCCCCCTAGCTACAATGAGCAGTTCTTC.

This clonotype appeared many times. The chain uses TRBV5-1 and TRBJ2-3; tentatively, D is TRBD1 or TRBD2 (5 bases each). CDR1 and CDR2 from the germline V gene are SGHRS and YFSETQ. The ends were cut back, 1 base at V and 1 base at J, with 10 bases in the middle. The CDR3 has 15 residues. The CDR3 protein is CASSLRGVGTDTQYF. CDR3 bases: TGCGCCAGCAGCTTGAGAGGGGTGGGCACAGATACGCAGTATTTT.

CDR3 DNA sequence: TGCAGTGCTAGAGATGCGGAGACCCAGTACTTC. This sequence encodes CSARDAETQYF. The chain combines TRBV20-1 with TRBJ2-5; unclear D gene. The V end lost 0 bases, the J end lost 5 bases, and 4 bases lay between the germline ends. CDR1 is DFQATT, CDR2 SNEGSKA, per germline (reference sequence). CDR3 length equals 11 residues.

The chain uses TRBV7-2 and TRBJ2-5, with D perhaps TRBD1 (5 bases). Per germline, CDR1 SGHTA and CDR2 FQGNSA. The CDR3 runs to 14 residues. Deletions cut 5 bases from V and 5 bases from J, with 15 bases between. The CDR3 DNA reads TGTGCCAGCAGCCCGCGGTGGGGCTTGGAGACCCAGTACTTC. This sequence encodes CASSPRWGLETQYF.

This clonotype has at least ten counts. This rearrangement joins TRBV13 to TRBJ2-2; D uncertain. Germline V CDR1 and CDR2: PRHDT, FYEKMQ (reference sequence). The CDR3 covers 16 residues. The V and J ends lost 1 base and 2 bases respectively, with 11 bases between them. CDR3 protein: CASSLERSDNTGELFF. CDR3 DNA sequence: TGTGCCAGCAGCTTAGAGAGGTCAGACAACACCGGGGAGCTGTTTTTT.

This clonotype has a count of ten or more. The V and J genes are TRBV29-1 and TRBJ2-7, with 9 bases matching TRBD1. CDR1 and CDR2 from the germline V gene are SQVTM and ANQGSEA. The junction had 4 bases not matched to a gene; V was cut back by 6 bases and J by 4 bases. The CDR3 is 12 residues long. The CDR3 DNA sequence: TGCAGCGTAACCGGGACAGGGTACGAGCAGTACTTC. Residues: CSVTGTGYEQYF.

The sample holds many counts of this clonotype. The genes are TRBV6-2 or TRBV6-3 and TRBJ2-5; no firm D call. Deletions cut 6 bases from V and 1 base from J, with 9 bases between. CDR1 and CDR2 from the germline V gene are MNHEY and SVGEGT. The CDR3 is made up of 13 amino acids. The CDR3 nucleotides are TGTGCCAGCAGACAGACGGTCCAAGAGACCCAGTACTTC. Translated, it gives CASRQTVQETQYF.

This clonotype has only a few counts. One end of the junction varies from germline; a read error may be responsible. The V and J genes are TRBV11-2 and TRBJ1-6, with 7 bases matching TRBD1. The germline CDR1 and CDR2 sequences are SGHAT and FQNNGV. The CDR3 is 16 residues long. CDR3 in amino acids: CASSLSRPGGNSPLNF. CDR3 in DNA: TGTGCCAGCAGCTTGAGTCGGCCAGGGGGTAATTCACCCCTCAACTTT.

Comment on this clonotype: A junction end diverges from the germline sequence, so it may reflect a read error. The chain carries TRBV5-1 and TRBJ1-5; possibly TRBD1 for D (5 bases). CDR1 SGHRS and CDR2 YFSETQ come from the germline V gene. CDR3 length: 13 amino acids. The CDR3 reads CASRAGPNQPQNF. CDR3 nucleotide sequence: TGCGCCAGCCGGGCAGGGCCAAATCAGCCCCAGAATTTT.

This clonotype was counted many times. V and J are TRBV5-6 and TRBJ2-1, with D maybe TRBD1 (6 bases). The CDR3 loop spans 14 amino acids. Trimming took off 4 bases at V and 1 base at J, with 9 bases between the two ends. Germline V gene data show CDR1 as SGHDT and CDR2 as YYEEEE. The DNA of the CDR3 is TGTGCCAGCAGCAAACAGGGATCCTACAATGAGCAGTTCTTC. Its protein product is CASSKQGSYNEQFF. The complete variable domain, with remaining parts taken from reference TRBV5-6 and TRBJ2-1, reads DAGVTQSPTHLIKTRGQQVTLRCSPKSGHDTVSWYQQALGQGPQFIFQYYEEEERQRGNFPDRFSGHQFPNYSSELNVNALLLGDSALYLCASSKQGSYNEQFFGPGTRLTVL.

This clonotype was seen just once. This chain joins TRBV18 and TRBJ2-3, with 9 nucleotides matching TRBD1. After removal of 5 bases from V and 4 bases from J, the junction contained 10 bases not matched to a gene. Germline V gives CDR1 KGHSH, CDR2 LQKENI. The CDR3 is 16 amino acids. CDR3 in DNA: TGTGCCAGCTCATTCAAGGGACAGGGAAGGTCAGATACGCAGTATTTT. Its translation is CASSFKGQGRSDTQYF.

This clonotype was found many times. The chain combines TRBV6-5 with TRBJ2-5, with D tentatively TRBD1 or TRBD2 (5 bases each). Germline CDR1 reads MNHEY; CDR2 reads SVGAGI. V lost 5 bases, J lost 1 base, and 20 bases lay in between. The CDR3 is made up of 17 amino acids. DNA of the CDR3: TGTGCCAGCAGTAAAAGCTCGGGACCGCTTTCCCAAGAGACCCAGTACTTC. Translated: CASSKSSGPLSQETQYF.

This clonotype showed up many times. CDR3 DNA: TGCGCCAGCAGCCACAACCCGGGACAGGGGACCTACGAGCAGTACTTC. It is translated as CASSHNPGQGTYEQYF. This chain links TRBV4-1 with TRBJ2-7; 10 bases fit TRBD1. The germline V gene encodes CDR1 MGHRA and CDR2 YSYEKL. This CDR3 has 16 amino acids. The V and J ends lost 3 bases and 2 bases, in that order; junction bases with no gene match: 7.

This clonotype has at least ten counts. This chain joins TRBV12-3 or TRBV12-4 and TRBJ2-1; 7 bases align to TRBD2. V shed 6 bases and J 7 bases; nucleotides not matched to a gene: 6. This CDR3 has 13 residues. The CDR3, as DNA: TGTGCCAGCAGGCGGAGCGGGGAGAATGAGCAGTTCTTC. As protein: CASRRSGENEQFF.

This clonotype was counted at least ten times. The V gene is TRBV5-1, the J gene TRBJ1-2, with a weak D call TRBD1 (5 bases). This CDR3 contains 13 residues. Germline values: CDR1 SGHRS, CDR2 YFSETQ. Trimming left V 0 bases short and J 7 bases short, with 10 bases between. CDR3 in DNA: TGCGCCAGCAGCTTGGCAGTCGGGGCTGGCTACACCTTC. Amino acids: CASSLAVGAGYTF.